What follows are 30 T cell receptor beta chains derived from one specimen sequenced in a study of blood T cell repertoires in COVID-19. Produced via immunoSEQ multiplex PCR; TCRdb's table is partial and in-frame only. The table records about 250,000 clones, about 86% of them present only once. The sequencing input was peripheral blood. Source of these receptors: a man older than 75 with acute or convalescent COVID-19.

On this clone: This same CDR3 is encoded by further DNA sequences in the sample. The J gene is TRBJ2-7, the V gene TRBV5-6; 7 nucleotides match TRBD1. Germline CDR1 and CDR2: SGHDT and YYEEEE. This CDR3 is 14 amino acids long. J lost 5 bases, V lost 0 bases, and 5 bases had no gene match. CDR3 in amino acids: CASSLGQGVHEQYF. CDR3 coding DNA: TGTGCCAGCAGCTTGGGACAGGGTGTCCACGAGCAGTACTTC. Based on the CDR3 plus reference TRBV5-6 and TRBJ2-7, the full variable domain is DAGVTQSPTHLIKTRGQQVTLRCSPKSGHDTVSWYQQALGQGPQFIFQYYEEEERQRGNFPDRFSGHQFPNYSSELNVNALLLGDSALYLCASSLGQGVHEQYFGPGTRLTVT.

This sequence joins TRBV27 and TRBJ2-7; TRBD2 matches 10 bases. In germline, CDR1 is MNHEY, CDR2 SMNVEV (reference sequence). The length of the CDR3 is 15 residues. Losses at the gene ends were 4 bases for V and 7 bases for J; bases not matched to a gene: 10. The DNA for the CDR3 is TGTGCCAGCAGTTGGCTAGCGGGGGTTACGAGAGAGCAGTACTTC. Translation gives CASSWLAGVTREQYF.

The genes are TRBV27 and TRBJ1-1; possible D gene TRBD1, 5 bases. Trimming cost V 2 bases and J 5 bases, with 12 bases left between them. The CDR3 contains 14 residues. Per the germline V gene, CDR1 is MNHEY and CDR2 is SMNVEV (reference sequence). The DNA for the CDR3 is TGTGCCAGCAGTTTACTTGTCCGGGGGACTGAAGCTTTCTTT. It specifies CASSLLVRGTEAFF.

V and J are TRBV10-3 and TRBJ1-1, with 9 positions matching TRBD1. CDR1 ENHRY and CDR2 SYGVKD come from the germline V gene. With 7 bases clipped from V and 3 bases from J, the junction kept 3 bases outside the gene matches. CDR3 length: 13 amino acids. The CDR3 loop reads CAITDRGYTEAFF. CDR3 DNA sequence: TGTGCCATCACCGACAGGGGGTACACTGAAGCTTTCTTT.

V is TRBV11-2 and J is TRBJ2-7; D not resolved. Trimming removed 3 bases from V and 7 bases from J, with 7 bases in between. The CDR3 sequence is 11 residues long. The germline CDR1 and CDR2 sequences are SGHAT and FQNNGV. The CDR3 DNA is TGTGCCAGCAGCTTCTCAGTAGAGCAGTACTTC. Translated: CASSFSVEQYF.

A few counts support this clone. V gene TRBV6-5 combines with J gene TRBJ1-4, with TRBD1 as a possible D gene (6 bases). The CDR3 contains 13 residues. The germline gives CDR1 MNHEY, CDR2 SVGAGI. V lost 5 bases and J 6 bases, leaving 10 bases between the germline ends. CDR3 nucleotide sequence: TGTGCCAGCAGTCGGACAGTCGATGAAAAACTGTTTTTT. Encoded protein: CASSRTVDEKLFF.

This clone is a singleton in its sample. As DNA, the CDR3 is TGTGCCAGCAGTTCCGGGGGGGAGACTAATGAAAAACTGTTTTTT. Its protein product is CASSSGGETNEKLFF. The gene calls are TRBV28 and TRBJ1-4; TRBD1 is a possible D gene (5 bases). The CDR3 has 15 residues. The germline CDR1 and CDR2 sequences are MDHEN and SYDVKM. V lost 4 bases and J lost 2, with 11 bases in between.

In its sample, this clone was seen a few times. The chain uses TRBV5-1 and TRBJ1-1; D is unresolved. Trimming pared 5 bases from V and 6 bases from J, leaving 17 bases between. The CDR3 length is 14 residues. Germline values: CDR1 SGHRS, CDR2 YFSETQ. CDR3 sequence (DNA): TGCGCCAGCAGTTCCCCCTCCACGCGTCCTGAAGCTTTCTTT. It encodes CASSSPSTRPEAFF.

V usage is TRBV5-5 and J usage is TRBJ1-6; a weak D match, TRBD1 (6 bases). Trimming shortened V by 0 bases and J by 7 bases, and 11 bases separated the two germline ends. CDR3 size: 15 residues. CDR1 and CDR2 (germline): SGHKS, YYEKEE (reference sequence). The DNA for the CDR3 is TGTGCCAGCAGCTTGGGGCAGGGGATCAATTCACCCCTCCACTTT. Translated, it gives CASSLGQGINSPLHF.

This rearrangement joins TRBV24-1 to TRBJ2-3; 7 bases are a match to TRBD1. This CDR3 has 13 residues. V gave up 7 bases and J gave up 6 bases; unmatched junction bases: 6. CDR1 is KGHDR, CDR2 SFDVKD, per germline. The CDR3 is CATRDRARDTQYF. Written as DNA, the CDR3 is TGTGCCACCAGAGACAGGGCGAGGGATACGCAGTATTTT.

This clone was found once. The rearrangement joins TRBV18 to TRBJ1-5; the D gene is possibly TRBD1 (5 bases). This CDR3 contains 16 residues. Looked up from germline, CDR1 is KGHSH and CDR2 is LQKENI. V lost 3 bases to trimming and J lost 2 bases, with 14 bases between them. The CDR3 sequence is CASSPLDLGGNQPQHF. The CDR3 nucleotides read TGTGCCAGCTCACCCCTCGACTTAGGGGGCAATCAGCCCCAGCATTTT.

The chain combines TRBV20-1 with TRBJ2-7, with D possibly matching TRBD1 (6 bases). V lost 3 bases and J 7 bases, leaving 19 bases between the germline ends. This CDR3 contains 14 residues. CDR1 is DFQATT and CDR2 is SNEGSKA in the germline V gene (reference sequence). DNA of the CDR3: TGCAGTGCTAGTCAGGGGACACGGCTGAGGGAGCAGTACTTC. This encodes CSASQGTRLREQYF.

This sequence joins TRBV19 and TRBJ2-4, with TRBD1 as a possible D gene (6 bases). V shed 3 bases and J shed 0 bases, with 12 bases lying between them. The germline gives CDR1 LNHDA, CDR2 SQIVND (reference sequence). The CDR3 covers 16 residues. As DNA, the CDR3 is TGTGCCAGTAGTATCCGACAGGATGGAGCCAAAAACATTCAGTACTTC. Protein product: CASSIRQDGAKNIQYF.

The table lists this clone with a few counts. The chain uses TRBV19 and TRBJ1-5; D perhaps matches TRBD1 (5 bases). Per the germline V gene, CDR1 is LNHDA and CDR2 is SQIVND (reference sequence). Trimming removed 6 bases from V and 1 base from J, with 16 bases in between. This CDR3 has 16 residues. The CDR3 protein is CASRAGGYVSNQPQHF. For the CDR3, the DNA is TGTGCCAGTAGGGCGGGGGGGTACGTGAGCAATCAGCCCCAGCATTTT.

The chain joins TRBV9 to TRBJ2-7; 7 nucleotides line up with TRBD2. Germline CDR1 is SGDLS and CDR2 is YYNGEE. V dropped 1 base and J dropped 4; count of bases not matched to a gene: 8. This CDR3 spans 15 amino acids. The CDR3 here is CASSVSSGVGYEQYF. CDR3 in DNA: TGTGCCAGCAGCGTAAGCAGCGGGGTTGGGTACGAGCAGTACTTC.

A single count supports this clone. DNA for the CDR3: TGTGCCAGCAGCTTAGAGAGTAGGACAGGGGGAAACACAGATACGCAGTATTTT. Translated: CASSLESRTGGNTDTQYF. J is TRBJ2-3 and V is TRBV7-2, with 10 bases fitting TRBD1. Germline trimming cut 1 base from V and 2 bases from J; bases unmatched to any gene: 9. CDR3 size: 18 residues. The V gene's germline CDR1 is SGHTA and CDR2 FQGNSA.

This clone was recorded once. This chain uses TRBV9 with TRBJ2-1; D is perhaps TRBD2 (5 bases). The CDR3 consists of 15 residues. Trimming took off 0 bases at V and 6 bases at J, with 13 bases between the two ends. The germline gives CDR1 SGDLS, CDR2 YYNGEE. This CDR3 is CASSVGELRGNEQFF. CDR3 sequence (DNA): TGTGCCAGCAGCGTAGGGGAGCTTCGGGGCAATGAGCAGTTCTTC.

This clone appeared a few times. The gene calls are TRBV6-5 and TRBJ1-1; D is possibly TRBD1 (6 bases). V was trimmed by 2 bases and J by 1 base, leaving 8 bases between them. The CDR3 extends over 14 amino acids. Per the germline V gene, CDR1 is MNHEY and CDR2 is SVGAGI. The CDR3 bases are TGTGCCAGCAGTTACGGGGGGGCGAACACTGAAGCTTTCTTT. Encoded protein: CASSYGGANTEAFF.

The rearrangement joins TRBV12-3 or TRBV12-4 to TRBJ1-5, with D unresolved. The CDR3 totals 12 residues. The V end lost 5 bases, the J end lost 7 bases, and 9 bases lay between the germline ends. The CDR3 loop is CASSRVQQPQHF. CDR3 bases: TGTGCCAGCAGTCGTGTCCAGCAGCCCCAGCATTTT.

Here the CDR3 reads CSAPGRGEQYF. In DNA form, the CDR3 reads TGCAGTGCCCCAGGGCGGGGCGAGCAGTACTTC. The chain joins TRBV20-1 to TRBJ2-7; TRBD2 might be the D (6 bases). V gave up 6 bases and J gave up 6 bases, with 12 bases separating them. In germline, CDR1 is DFQATT, CDR2 SNEGSKA (reference sequence). There are 11 residues in the CDR3.

CDR3 DNA sequence: TGTGCCATCGCTCCTGGGACTAGCGGGAAAATGGAAGAGACCCAGTACTTC. This translates into CAIAPGTSGKMEETQYF. The chain uses TRBV10-3 and TRBJ2-5; 13 nucleotides match TRBD2. The CDR3 runs 17 residues. The germline gives CDR1 ENHRY, CDR2 SYGVKD. Unmatched junction bases numbered 12, after V lost 8 bases and J lost 3 bases.

The V gene is TRBV2, the J gene TRBJ2-2; the D gene is possibly TRBD1 (6 bases). Per germline, CDR1 SNHLY and CDR2 FYNNEI. CDR3 length: 14 amino acids. Trimming removed 6 bases from V and 1 base from J, with 9 bases in between. CDR3: CASSRGWNTGELFF. In DNA form, the CDR3 reads TGTGCCAGCAGCAGGGGATGGAACACCGGGGAGCTGTTTTTT.

The chain joins TRBV5-1 to TRBJ1-3; 7 bases fit TRBD1. The CDR3 loop spans 16 amino acids. Germline CDR1 is SGHRS and CDR2 is YFSETQ. The V segment lost 3 bases and the J segment 1 base; nucleotides outside the gene matches: 7. The CDR3 region is CASSSRTGQSGNTIYF. CDR3 bases: TGCGCCAGCAGCTCCCGGACAGGACAGTCTGGAAACACCATATATTTT. Drawing the rest from reference TRBV5-1 and TRBJ1-3, the complete variable domain is KAGVTQTPRYLIKTRGQQVTLSCSPISGHRSVSWYQQTPGQGLQFLFEYFSETQRNKGNFPGRFSGRQFSNSRSEMNVSTLELGDSALYLCASSSRTGQSGNTIYFGEGSWLTVV.

This clone was detected once. The sample holds other DNA sequences that translate to the same CDR3. This chain connects TRBV6-5 to TRBJ2-2; the D is unclear. Germline V gene sequence: CDR1 MNHEY, CDR2 SVGAGI. This CDR3 contains 13 residues. V lost 5 bases and J 2 bases, leaving 6 bases between the germline ends. The CDR3 sequence: CASSPVNTGELFF. The CDR3 DNA is TGTGCCAGCAGTCCAGTAAACACCGGGGAGCTGTTTTTT.

The V call is TRBV5-1, the J call TRBJ2-3, with TRBD2 matching over 9 bases. Germline CDR1 and CDR2: SGHRS and YFSETQ. This CDR3 has 14 amino acids. Germline trimming cut 1 base from V and 6 bases from J; bases unmatched to any gene: 3. The CDR3 sequence is CASSLRSGGDTQYF. The DNA of the CDR3 is TGCGCCAGCAGCTTGAGAAGCGGGGGGGATACGCAGTATTTT. The entire variable domain, with the rest obtained from reference TRBV5-1 and TRBJ2-3, is as follows: KAGVTQTPRYLIKTRGQQVTLSCSPISGHRSVSWYQQTPGQGLQFLFEYFSETQRNKGNFPGRFSGRQFSNSRSEMNVSTLELGDSALYLCASSLRSGGDTQYFGPGTRLTVL.

The V gene is TRBV24-1, the J gene TRBJ1-6, with D hard to call. Germline V gene data show CDR1 as KGHDR and CDR2 as SFDVKD. V was clipped by 8 bases and J by 8 bases, with 15 bases between them. The CDR3 runs to 14 residues. The CDR3 sequence is CATKGPREDSPLHF. The CDR3 DNA reads as TGTGCCACCAAAGGGCCTAGGGAGGATTCACCCCTCCACTTT.

CDR3 in DNA: TGTGCCAGTAGTCCGCGGACAGGGACCATTTCCTACGAGCAGTACTTC. This gives the protein CASSPRTGTISYEQYF. The chain employs TRBV19 and TRBJ2-7, with 8 bases fitting TRBD1. The germline gives CDR1 LNHDA, CDR2 SQIVND (reference sequence). Trimming at V came to 5 bases and at J to 1 base, leaving 10 bases not matched to a gene. This CDR3 is 16 amino acids long. Filled out from reference TRBV19 and TRBJ2-7, the complete variable domain reads DGGITQSPKYLFRKEGQNVTLSCEQNLNHDAMYWYRQDPGQGLRLIYYSQIVNDFQKGDIAEGYSVSREKKESFPLTVTSAQKNPTAFYLCASSPRTGTISYEQYFGPGTRLTVT.

V gene TRBV4-2 combines with J gene TRBJ2-6; no clear D. Deletions cut 3 bases from V and 2 bases from J, with 8 bases between. The CDR3 is made up of 15 amino acids. Germline CDR1 LGHNA, CDR2 YNFKEQ. This CDR3 is CASSQAVAGANVLTF. DNA for the CDR3: TGTGCCAGCAGCCAGGCCGTGGCTGGGGCCAACGTCCTGACTTTC.

This chain joins TRBV11-2 and TRBJ2-7; D possibly corresponds to TRBD1 (6 bases). The CDR3 extends over 14 amino acids. Germline values: CDR1 SGHAT, CDR2 FQNNGV. With 5 bases removed from V and 3 bases from J, the gap between germline ends came to 14 bases. The CDR3 sequence is CASSHRDKSYEQYF. CDR3 bases: TGTGCCAGCAGCCACCGGGACAAAAGCTACGAGCAGTACTTC.

This clone was seen a single time. The chain employs TRBV28 and TRBJ2-3; 8 bases agree with TRBD2. The CDR3 covers 15 residues. Germline CDR1 reads MDHEN; CDR2 reads SYDVKM. V lost 5 bases to trimming and J lost 4 bases; unmatched junction nucleotides: 8. The CDR3 coding sequence is TGTGCCAGCAGTCGTAGCGGGGTAGGGGCAGATACGCAGTATTTT. Protein: CASSRSGVGADTQYF.